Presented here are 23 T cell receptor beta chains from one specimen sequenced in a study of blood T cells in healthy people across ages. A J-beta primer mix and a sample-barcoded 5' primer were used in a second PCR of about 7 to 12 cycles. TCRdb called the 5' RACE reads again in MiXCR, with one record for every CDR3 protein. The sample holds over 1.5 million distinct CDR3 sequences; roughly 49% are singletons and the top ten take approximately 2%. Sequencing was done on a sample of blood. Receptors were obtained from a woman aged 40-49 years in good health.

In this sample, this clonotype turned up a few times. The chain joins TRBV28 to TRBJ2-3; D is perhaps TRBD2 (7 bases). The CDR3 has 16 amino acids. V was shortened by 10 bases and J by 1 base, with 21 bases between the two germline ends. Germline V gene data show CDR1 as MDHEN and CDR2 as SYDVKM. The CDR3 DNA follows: TGTGCCACCACTACTGGGCGGCGGGGGCGCACAGATACGCAGTATTTT. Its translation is CATTTGRRGRTDTQYF.

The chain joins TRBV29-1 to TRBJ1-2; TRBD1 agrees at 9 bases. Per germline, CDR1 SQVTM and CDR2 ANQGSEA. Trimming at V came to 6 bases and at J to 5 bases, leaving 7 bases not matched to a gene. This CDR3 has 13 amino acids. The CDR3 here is CSVGGQGGYGYTF. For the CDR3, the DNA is TGCAGCGTCGGGGGACAGGGCGGATATGGCTACACCTTC.

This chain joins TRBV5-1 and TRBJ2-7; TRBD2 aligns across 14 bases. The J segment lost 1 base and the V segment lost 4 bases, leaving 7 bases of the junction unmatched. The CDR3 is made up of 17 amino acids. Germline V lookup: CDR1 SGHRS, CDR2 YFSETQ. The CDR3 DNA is TGCGCCAGCAGCCCGGGACTAGCGGGGGTTTGGTCCTACGAGCAGTACTTC. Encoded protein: CASSPGLAGVWSYEQYF.

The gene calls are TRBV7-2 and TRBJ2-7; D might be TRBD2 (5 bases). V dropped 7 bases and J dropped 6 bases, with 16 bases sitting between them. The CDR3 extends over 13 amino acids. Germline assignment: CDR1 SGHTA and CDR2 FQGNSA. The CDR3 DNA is TGTGCCAGCAAAATTACTAGGACGAGCGAGCAGTACTTC. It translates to CASKITRTSEQYF.

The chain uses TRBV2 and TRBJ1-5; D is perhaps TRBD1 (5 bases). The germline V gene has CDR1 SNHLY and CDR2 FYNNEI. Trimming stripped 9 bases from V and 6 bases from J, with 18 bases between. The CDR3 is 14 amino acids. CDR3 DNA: TGTGCCAGTACCATTGGCCAGGGAAGTCAGCCCCAGCATTTT. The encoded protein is CASTIGQGSQPQHF.

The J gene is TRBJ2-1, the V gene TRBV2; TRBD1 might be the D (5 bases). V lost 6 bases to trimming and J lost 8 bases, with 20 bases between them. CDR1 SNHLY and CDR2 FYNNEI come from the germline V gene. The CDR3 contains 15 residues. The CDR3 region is CASRQGAFSGDEQFF. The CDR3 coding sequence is TGTGCCAGCAGGCAGGGCGCTTTTTCGGGCGATGAGCAGTTCTTC.

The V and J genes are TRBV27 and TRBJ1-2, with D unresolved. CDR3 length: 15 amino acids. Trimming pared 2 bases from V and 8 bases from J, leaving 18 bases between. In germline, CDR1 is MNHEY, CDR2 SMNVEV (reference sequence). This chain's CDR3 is CASSLTFPPYIGYTF. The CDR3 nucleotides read TGTGCCAGCAGTTTAACGTTTCCCCCCTATATAGGCTACACCTTC.

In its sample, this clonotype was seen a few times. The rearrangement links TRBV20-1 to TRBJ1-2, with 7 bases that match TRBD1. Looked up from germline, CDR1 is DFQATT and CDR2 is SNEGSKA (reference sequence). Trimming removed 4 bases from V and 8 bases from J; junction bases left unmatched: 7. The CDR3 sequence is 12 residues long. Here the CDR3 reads CSATAGGRGYTF. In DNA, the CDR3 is TGCAGTGCTACTGCAGGGGGTAGGGGCTACACCTTC.

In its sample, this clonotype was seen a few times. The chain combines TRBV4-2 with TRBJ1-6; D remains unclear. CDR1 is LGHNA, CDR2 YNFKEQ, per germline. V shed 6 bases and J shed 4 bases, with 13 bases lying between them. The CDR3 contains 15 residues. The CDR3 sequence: CASSSEGTYNSPLHF. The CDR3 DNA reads TGTGCCAGCAGTTCGGAGGGCACTTATAATTCACCCCTCCACTTT.

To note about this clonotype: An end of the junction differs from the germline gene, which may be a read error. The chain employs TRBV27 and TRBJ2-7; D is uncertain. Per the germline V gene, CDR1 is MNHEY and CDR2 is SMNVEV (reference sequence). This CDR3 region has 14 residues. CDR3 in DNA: TGTGCCAGCAGTACCGACGGTAGCTCCGACGAGCAGTACTTC. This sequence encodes CASSTDGSSDEQYF.

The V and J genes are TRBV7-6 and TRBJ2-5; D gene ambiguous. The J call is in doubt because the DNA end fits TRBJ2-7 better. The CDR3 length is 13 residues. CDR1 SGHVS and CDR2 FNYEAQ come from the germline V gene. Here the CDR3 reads CASSLGPMGEQYF. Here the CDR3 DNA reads TGTGCCAGCAGCTTGGGCCCCATGGGCGAGCAGTACTTC.

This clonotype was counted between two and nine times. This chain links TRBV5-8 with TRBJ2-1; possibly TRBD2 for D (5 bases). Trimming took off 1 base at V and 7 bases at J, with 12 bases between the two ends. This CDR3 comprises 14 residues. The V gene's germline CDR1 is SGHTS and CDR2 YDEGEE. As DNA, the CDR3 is TGTGCCAGCAGCTTGCGGTCACGAGGGAATGAGCAGTTCTTC. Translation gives CASSLRSRGNEQFF.

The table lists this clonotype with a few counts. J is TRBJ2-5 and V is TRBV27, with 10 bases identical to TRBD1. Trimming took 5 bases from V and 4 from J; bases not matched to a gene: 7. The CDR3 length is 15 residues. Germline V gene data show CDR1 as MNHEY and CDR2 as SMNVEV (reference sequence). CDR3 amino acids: CASSRTGGIGETQYF. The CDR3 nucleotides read TGTGCCAGCAGTCGGACAGGGGGGATTGGAGAGACCCAGTACTTC.

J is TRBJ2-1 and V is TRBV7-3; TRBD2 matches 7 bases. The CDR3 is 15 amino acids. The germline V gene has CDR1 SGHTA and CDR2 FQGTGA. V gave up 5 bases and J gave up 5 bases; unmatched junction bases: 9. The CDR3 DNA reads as TGTGCCAGCAGCCCCCAGGCTAGCGGCAACAATGAGCAGTTCTTC. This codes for CASSPQASGNNEQFF. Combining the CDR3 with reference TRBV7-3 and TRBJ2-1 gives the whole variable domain GAGVSQTPSNKVTEKGKYVELRCDPISGHTALYWYRQSLGQGPEFLIYFQGTGAADDSGLPNDRFFAVRPEGSVSTLKIQRTERGDSAVYLCASSPQASGNNEQFFGPGTRLTVL.

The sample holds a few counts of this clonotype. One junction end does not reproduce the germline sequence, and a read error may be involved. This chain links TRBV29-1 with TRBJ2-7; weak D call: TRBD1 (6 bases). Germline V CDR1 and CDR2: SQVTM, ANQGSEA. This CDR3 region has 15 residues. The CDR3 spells CSVQEQGPISYEQYF. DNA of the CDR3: TGCAGCGTTCAAGAACAGGGACCGATCTCCTACGAGCAGTACTTC.

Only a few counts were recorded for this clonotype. CDR3 coding DNA: TGTGCCAGCAGTTTAGCGGACTCGCCCACAGATACGCAGTATTTT. Translated: CASSLADSPTDTQYF. The chain is built from TRBV12-3 or TRBV12-4 and TRBJ2-3, with D possibly matching TRBD2 (5 bases). V lost 0 bases and J lost 2, with 9 bases in between. The CDR3 is made up of 15 amino acids.

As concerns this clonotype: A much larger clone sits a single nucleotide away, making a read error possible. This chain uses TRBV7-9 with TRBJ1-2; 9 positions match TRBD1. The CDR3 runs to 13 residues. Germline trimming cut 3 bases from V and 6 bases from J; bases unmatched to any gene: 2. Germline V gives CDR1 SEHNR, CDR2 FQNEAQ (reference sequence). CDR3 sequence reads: CASSFTGGDGYTF. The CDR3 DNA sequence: TGTGCCAGCAGCTTCACAGGGGGCGATGGCTACACCTTC. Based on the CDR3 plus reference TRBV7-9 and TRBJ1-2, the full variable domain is DTGVSQNPRHKITKRGQNVTFRCDPISEHNRLYWYRQTLGQGPEFLTYFQNEAQLEKSRLLSDRFSAERPKGSFSTLEIQRTEQGDSAMYLCASSFTGGDGYTFGSGTRLTVV.

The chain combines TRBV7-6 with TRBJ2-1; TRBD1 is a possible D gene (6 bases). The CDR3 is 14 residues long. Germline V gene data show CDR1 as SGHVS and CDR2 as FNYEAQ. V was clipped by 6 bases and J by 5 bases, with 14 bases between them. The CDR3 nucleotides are TGTGCCAGCAGTAGACGAGGACAGAACAATGAGCAGTTCTTC. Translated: CASSRRGQNNEQFF.

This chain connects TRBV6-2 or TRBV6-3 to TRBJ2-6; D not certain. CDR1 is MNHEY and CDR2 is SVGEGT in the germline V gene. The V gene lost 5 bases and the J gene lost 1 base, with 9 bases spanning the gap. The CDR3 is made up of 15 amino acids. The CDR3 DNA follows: TGTGCCAGCAGTGGCCCCCGATCTGGGGCCAACGTCCTGACTTTC. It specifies CASSGPRSGANVLTF.

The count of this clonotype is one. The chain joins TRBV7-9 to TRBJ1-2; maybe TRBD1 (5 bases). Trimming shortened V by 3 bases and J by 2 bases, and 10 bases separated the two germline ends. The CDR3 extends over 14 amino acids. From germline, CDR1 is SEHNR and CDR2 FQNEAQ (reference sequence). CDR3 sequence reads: CASSFPGGNYGYTF. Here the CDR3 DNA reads TGTGCCAGCAGCTTTCCCGGGGGAAACTATGGCTACACCTTC.

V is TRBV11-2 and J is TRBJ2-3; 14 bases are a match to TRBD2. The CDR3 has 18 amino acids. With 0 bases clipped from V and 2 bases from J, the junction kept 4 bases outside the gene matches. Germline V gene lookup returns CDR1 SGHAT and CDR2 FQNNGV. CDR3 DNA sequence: TGTGCCAGCAGCTTAGAGAGACTAGCGGGGGGGCCCACAGATACGCAGTATTTT. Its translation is CASSLERLAGGPTDTQYF.

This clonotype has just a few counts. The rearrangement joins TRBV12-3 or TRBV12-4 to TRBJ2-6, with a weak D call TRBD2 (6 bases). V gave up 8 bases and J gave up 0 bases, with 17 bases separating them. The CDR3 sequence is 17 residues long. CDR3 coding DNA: TGTGCCAGCCGGGGACTCCTTAACATCTCTGGGGCCAACGTCCTGACTTTC. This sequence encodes CASRGLLNISGANVLTF.

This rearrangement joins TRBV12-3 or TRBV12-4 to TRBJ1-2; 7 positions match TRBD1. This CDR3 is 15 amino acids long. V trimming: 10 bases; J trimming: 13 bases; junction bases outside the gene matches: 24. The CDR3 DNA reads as TGTGCCATCCTGGGAGAGGGGGCGGGTTCAACTGTCCCCACCTTC. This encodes CAILGEGAGSTVPTF.